This T cell receptor beta chain was captured by sequencing in a study of cytomegalovirus exposure and HLA in healthy donors. CDR1 is MNHNS and CDR2 is SASEGT in the germline V gene. Between the trimmed V and J ends, which lost 6 bases and 6 bases, there was a span of 11 bases. The CDR3 covers 13 residues. The PCR ran on 60 Vbeta and 13 Jbeta primers. Sequencing used immunoSEQ multiplex PCR; TCRdb keeps in-frame clones, though not all of them. The top ten clones hold more than 4% of a sample with 140,000 or so clones, about two thirds of them seen once. This clonotype originated in a man aged 60-69 years in good health and CMV-seronegative. Sequencing was carried out using PBMCs. The V gene is TRBV6-1, the J gene TRBJ2-2; perhaps TRBD1 as D (5 bases). CDR3 in DNA: TGTGCCAGCAGAGGGGCGGTGTCCGGGGAGCTGTTTTTT. It yields the protein CASRGAVSGELFF.